This T cell receptor (beta chain) was retrieved from a study of cytomegalovirus exposure and HLA in healthy donors. Findings and limits, study-wide: In an earlier analysis, most TCR beta V segments were productive about 87% or about 30% of the time. In a later analysis, at a false discovery rate of 0.05, 15,000 to 20,000 TCR beta sequences were associated with HLA alleles.

Primers: 60 Vbeta forward and 13 Jbeta reverse. The method was immunoSEQ multiplex PCR; TCRdb's version includes in-frame clones alone and lacks a portion of them. The table includes 150,000 to 200,000 clones, approximately 71% detected once. As to this clone: Its specificity is unknown.

Despite likely unrecorded immune exposures, the donors were nominally healthy at the time of sampling. The sequenced material came from PBMCs. This clonotype was obtained from a woman aged 40 to 50 in good health and CMV-seropositive.

The CDR3 coding sequence is TGTGCCAGCAGCCCGAGACTAGCGGGACACACCGGGGAGCTGTTTTTT. The encoded protein is CASSPRLAGHTGELFF. This chain joins TRBV9 and TRBJ2-2; 11 positions match TRBD2. Trimming removed 4 bases from V and 3 bases from J; junction bases left unmatched: 5. CDR3 size: 16 residues. Germline CDR1 SGDLS, CDR2 YYNGEE.